The 20 T cell receptor beta chains below come from one sample, sequenced in a study of cytomegalovirus exposure and HLA in healthy donors. The repertoire was sequenced with immunoSEQ multiplex PCR; TCRdb's copy has only in-frame clones and lacks some. This table has just under 150,000 clones, about 91% appearing once. Material for sequencing was PBMCs. All receptors come from a man aged 18 to 30 in good health and CMV-seropositive.

V and J are TRBV6-1 and TRBJ2-3; 10 positions agree with TRBD1. The CDR3 is 15 amino acids. Germline-derived CDR1 and CDR2 are MNHNS and SASEGT. Germline trimming cut 5 bases from V and 4 bases from J; bases unmatched to any gene: 6. In DNA form, the CDR3 reads TGTGCCAGCAGTTCCGACAGGGGGCTCGCAGATACGCAGTATTTT. It codes for CASSSDRGLADTQYF.

V usage is TRBV5-4 and J usage is TRBJ1-2; D is undetermined. Germline V gives CDR1 SGHNT, CDR2 YYREEE (reference sequence). The CDR3 totals 13 residues. Trimming removed 4 bases from V and 8 bases from J, with 15 bases in between. The CDR3 region has the DNA TGTGCCAGCAGCAACACTCCTGCGGGAGGCTACACCTTC. This translates into CASSNTPAGGYTF.

This chain links TRBV19 with TRBJ2-7; the D gene is possibly TRBD1 (5 bases). From germline, CDR1 is LNHDA and CDR2 SQIVND (reference sequence). The CDR3 loop spans 13 amino acids. The V end was cut by 9 bases, the J end by 5 bases, with 17 bases between. The CDR3 DNA is TGTGCCAGCTTATTCCCAGGGAACCACGAGCAGTACTTC. It yields the protein CASLFPGNHEQYF.

V usage is TRBV15 and J usage is TRBJ1-4; D possibly corresponds to TRBD1 (5 bases). CDR3 length: 14 residues. V lost 5 bases to trimming and J lost 3 bases, with 10 bases between them. The V gene's germline CDR1 is LNHNV and CDR2 YYDKDF (reference sequence). The CDR3 DNA reads TGTGCCACCAGCGTGGGGGGAGCTAATGAAAAACTGTTTTTT. Translated: CATSVGGANEKLFF.

This rearrangement joins TRBV9 to TRBJ1-2; TRBD1 agrees at 9 bases. Per germline, CDR1 SGDLS and CDR2 YYNGEE. The CDR3 runs to 16 residues. The ends lost 4 bases at V and 6 bases at J; junction bases unmatched: 13. Here the CDR3 reads CASSPNTGGALDGYTF. CDR3 in DNA: TGTGCCAGCAGCCCCAATACAGGGGGCGCTTTGGATGGCTACACCTTC.

The V call is TRBV5-1, the J call TRBJ2-2; TRBD2 agrees at 9 bases. There are 14 residues in the CDR3. Trimming took 9 bases from V and 0 from J; bases not matched to a gene: 3. Germline CDR1 reads SGHRS; CDR2 reads YFSETQ. CDR3 DNA sequence: TGCGCCACTGCTAGCGGGGCGAACACCGGGGAGCTGTTTTTT. Translating it yields CATASGANTGELFF.

The rearrangement uses TRBV5-5 and TRBJ1-3; D is unclear. The CDR3 is 15 amino acids. The ends were cut back, 1 base at V and 0 bases at J, with 8 bases in the middle. Germline CDR1 reads SGHKS; CDR2 reads YYEKEE (reference sequence). This CDR3 is CASSLSAGSGNTIYF. CDR3 sequence (DNA): TGTGCCAGCAGCTTGTCTGCGGGCTCTGGAAACACCATATATTTT.

The V call is TRBV7-8, the J call TRBJ2-7, with TRBD2 identical over 7 bases. V lost 5 bases, J lost 1 base, and 11 bases stayed unmatched. The CDR3 extends over 16 amino acids. Germline V lookup: CDR1 SGHVS, CDR2 FQNEAQ. The CDR3 DNA is TGTGCCAGCAGCCCCGGGGGGAGCGTCGCATCCTACGAGCAGTACTTC. It yields the protein CASSPGGSVASYEQYF.

V is TRBV6-5 and J is TRBJ1-2; 8 bases map to TRBD1. The trim removed 6 bases at V and 6 bases at J, leaving 12 bases unmatched. Germline assignment: CDR1 MNHEY and CDR2 SVGAGI. The CDR3 extends over 15 amino acids. CDR3 DNA sequence: TGTGCCAGCAGCCGCCCCGGAGACAGGGGAAATGGCTACACCTTC. The encoded protein is CASSRPGDRGNGYTF.

The rearrangement uses TRBV30 and TRBJ1-5; D is possibly TRBD1 (6 bases). Germline CDR1 GTSNPN, CDR2 SVGIG (reference sequence). The V and J ends lost 3 bases and 5 bases respectively, with 20 bases between them. This CDR3 comprises 16 residues. CDR3 sequence: CAWSDLGRGIDQPQHF. Here the CDR3 DNA reads TGTGCCTGGAGCGACCTGGGCAGGGGAATAGATCAGCCCCAGCATTTT.

This sequence joins TRBV9 and TRBJ2-2; D perhaps matches TRBD2 (5 bases). This CDR3 is 16 amino acids long. V was pared by 0 bases and J by 8 bases, with 17 bases between. In germline, CDR1 is SGDLS, CDR2 YYNGEE. Here the CDR3 DNA reads TGTGCCAGCAGCGTAGGTGAGGGTCGCCTGGGGGGGGAGCTGTTTTTT. Amino acids: CASSVGEGRLGGELFF.

The V and J genes are TRBV6-1 and TRBJ2-7; 9 bases are a match to TRBD1. The CDR3 has 14 residues. Trimming cost V 4 bases and J 2 bases; bases outside gene matches: 3. Germline CDR1 is MNHNS and CDR2 is SASEGT. DNA for the CDR3: TGTGCCAGCAGTGGGGACAGGGACACCTACGAGCAGTACTTC. It encodes CASSGDRDTYEQYF.

The genes are TRBV7-2 and TRBJ2-5; TRBD2 matches at 9 bases. The CDR3 loop spans 15 amino acids. V was clipped by 0 bases and J by 5 bases; unmatched bases: 4. Germline assignment: CDR1 SGHTA and CDR2 FQGNSA. The CDR3 nucleotides are TGTGCCAGCAGCTTAGCGATCAGCGGGAGGGAGACCCAGTACTTC. Translating gives CASSLAISGRETQYF. Using reference TRBV7-2 and TRBJ2-5 for the parts outside the CDR3, the full variable domain is GAGVSQSPSNKVTEKGKDVELRCDPISGHTALYWYRQSLGQGLEFLIYFQGNSAPDKSGLPSDRFSAERTGGSVSTLTIQRTQQEDSAVYLCASSLAISGRETQYFGPGTRLLVL.

The gene calls are TRBV5-1 and TRBJ1-1; D possibly corresponds to TRBD1 (6 bases). V was trimmed by 4 bases and J by 4 bases, leaving 17 bases between them. The CDR3 contains 15 residues. The germline V gene has CDR1 SGHRS and CDR2 YFSETQ. The CDR3 DNA is TGCGCCAGCAGCCTCGGACAGACTGCTGCCACTGAAGCTTTCTTT. Translation: CASSLGQTAATEAFF.

CDR3: CASSQRRGGLETQYF. In nucleotides, the CDR3 is TGCGCCAGCAGCCAGCGTCGGGGGGGCCTTGAGACCCAGTACTTC. V and J are TRBV4-1 and TRBJ2-5, with 8 bases identical to TRBD2. This CDR3 has 15 residues. CDR1 MGHRA and CDR2 YSYEKL come from the germline V gene. The V gene end was trimmed by 3 bases and the J gene end by 5 bases; junction bases not matched to a gene: 8.

The CDR3, as DNA: TGCGCCAGCAGCTTGACAGGGGGCACTGAAGCTTTCTTT. Amino acid sequence: CASSLTGGTEAFF. The V call is TRBV5-1, the J call TRBJ1-1, with 8 bases aligning to TRBD1. From germline, CDR1 is SGHRS and CDR2 YFSETQ. This CDR3 contains 13 residues. V was clipped by 1 base and J by 4 bases; unmatched bases: 0.

The chain carries TRBV19 and TRBJ2-1; the match to TRBD2 covers 12 bases. Germline CDR1 and CDR2: LNHDA and SQIVND (reference sequence). CDR3 length: 16 residues. Trimming at V came to 5 bases and at J to 7 bases, leaving 9 bases not matched to a gene. CDR3 amino acids: CASSAGGLAGGNEQFF. CDR3 coding DNA: TGTGCCAGTAGTGCCGGAGGGCTAGCGGGAGGGAATGAGCAGTTCTTC.

V usage is TRBV19 and J usage is TRBJ2-1; tentative D call: TRBD2 (6 bases). The CDR3 extends over 15 amino acids. V lost 2 bases and J 5 bases, leaving 13 bases between the germline ends. CDR1 is LNHDA, CDR2 SQIVND, per germline (reference sequence). The CDR3 DNA is TGTGCCAGTAGTATAACTGACGCGGGACACAATGAGCAGTTCTTC. This translates into CASSITDAGHNEQFF.

The rearrangement uses TRBV23-1 and TRBJ1-1; 7 nucleotides line up with TRBD1. TRBV23-1 is an ORF for which the function is uncertain. V lost 4 bases, J lost 1 base, and 12 bases stayed unmatched. CDR3 length: 17 amino acids. In DNA, the CDR3 is TGCGCCAGCAGTCCCCCACAGGGGCCAAGAAGGAACACTGAAGCTTTCTTT. It translates to CASSPPQGPRRNTEAFF.

The DNA for the CDR3 is TGTGCCATCGGACAGGGGAACACTGAAGCTTTCTTT. It encodes CAIGQGNTEAFF. The V and J genes are TRBV10-3 and TRBJ1-1; 8 bases are shared with TRBD1. The V gene's germline CDR1 is ENHRY and CDR2 SYGVKD. This CDR3 region has 12 residues. Trimming took 8 bases from V and 1 from J; bases not matched to a gene: 0.